These T cell receptor beta chains were read from a single sample in a study of shared clonotypes between healthy human individuals. The repertoire was sequenced with immunoSEQ multiplex PCR; TCRdb's copy has only in-frame clones and lacks some. The data show about 2.1 million clones, just over 90% seen once. Source material: naive CD8+ T cells from PBMCs. These receptors were taken from a man aged 18 to 29 in good health. Some clones in this sample may be carry-over from other donors' samples. The conserved cysteine and the conserved F or W are not part of the CDR3 here.

ASSVKGRSSTDTQY,TRBV9,TRBJ2-3
ASSWRYTEAF,TRBV28,TRBJ1-1
ASSYSGRGAGDEQY,TRBV6-5,TRBJ2-7
ASSLDGTSGTASYEQY,TRBV27,TRBJ2-7
ASSSRGKPYQDQPQH,TRBV28,TRBJ1-5
ASTPFGGGSYEQF,TRBV7-6,TRBJ2-1
ASSTGTPLH,TRBV5-6,TRBJ2-7
ASSQYRGSYEQY,TRBV14,TRBJ2-7
ASSPPGVLSSTDTQY,TRBV9,TRBJ2-3
ASSVEGTDTQY,TRBV9,TRBJ2-3
ASSLSGYEQY,TRBV7-2,TRBJ2-7
ASSLGLAVNEQF,TRBV5-6,TRBJ2-1
ASSEGQGHHEQY,TRBV27,TRBJ2-7
ATSRDNRGTEAF,TRBV15,TRBJ1-1
ASSLLGLAISGTVQF,TRBV7-2,TRBJ2-1
ASSPIDTSYEQY,TRBV4-1,TRBJ2-7
ASSYGDSSYEQY,TRBV7-2,TRBJ2-7
ATSAHRGTYEQY,TRBV15,TRBJ2-7
ASSSLSNQPQH,TRBV6-6,TRBJ1-5
ASSIRTESNQPQH,TRBV19,TRBJ1-5
ASSLALYNEQF,TRBV5-1,TRBJ2-1
ASSEAGGPGNTIY,TRBV2,TRBJ1-3
ASSLVDGFYEQY,TRBV7-9,TRBJ2-7
ASRTGTSSGNEQF,TRBV4-3,TRBJ2-1
ASSLPPYNEQF,TRBV7-6,TRBJ2-1
ATRGLENYEQY,TRBV15,TRBJ2-7
ASSQVAGAEQY,TRBV4-1,TRBJ2-7
ASSMGGPTEAF,TRBV19,TRBJ1-1
ASSQLAGTAYEQY,TRBV14,TRBJ2-7
ASSLSGQSYGYT,TRBV27,TRBJ1-2
ASSPSGSGRYGEQY,TRBV9,TRBJ2-7
ASSVGRADTQY,TRBV9,TRBJ2-3
ASSPWTGGDWSPLH,TRBV7-6,TRBJ1-6
AILGTSPNYGYT,TRBV6-1,TRBJ1-2
ASSGNRGPSYEQY,TRBV5-1,TRBJ2-7
ASSPDGADTQY,TRBV6-5,TRBJ2-3
ASRVHVSLPNYGYT,TRBV28,TRBJ1-2
ASSAHWRTSSYNEQF,TRBV7-3,TRBJ2-1
ASSPRGTSKETQY,TRBV7-9,TRBJ2-5
ASSLARDVTLH,TRBV7-9,TRBJ1-6
ASSEAGTSAPLQY,TRBV9,TRBJ2-3
ASSLGTGETQY,TRBV5-6,TRBJ2-5
ASSLNGGLRHEQY,TRBV7-3,TRBJ2-7
ASSLASGNTIY,TRBV28,TRBJ1-3
SVVRGYPESTQY,TRBV29-1,TRBJ2-3
ASSSSGLAVRTTYEQY,TRBV7-2,TRBJ2-7
ASSSLRGTNTGELF,TRBV9,TRBJ2-2
ASTWGYEQY,TRBV5-8,TRBJ2-7
AISESHSDPNEQF,TRBV10-3,TRBJ2-1